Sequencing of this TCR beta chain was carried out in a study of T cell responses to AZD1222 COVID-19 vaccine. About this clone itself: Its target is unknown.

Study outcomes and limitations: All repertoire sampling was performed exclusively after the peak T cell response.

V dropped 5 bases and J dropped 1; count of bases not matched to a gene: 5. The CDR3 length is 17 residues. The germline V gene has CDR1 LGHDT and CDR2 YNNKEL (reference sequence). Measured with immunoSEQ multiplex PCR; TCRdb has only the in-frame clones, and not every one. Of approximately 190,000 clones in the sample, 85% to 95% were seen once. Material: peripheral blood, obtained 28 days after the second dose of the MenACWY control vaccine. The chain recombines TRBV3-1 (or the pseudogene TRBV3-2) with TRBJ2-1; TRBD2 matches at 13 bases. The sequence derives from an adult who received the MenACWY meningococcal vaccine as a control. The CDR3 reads CASSDRTSGGSYNEQFF. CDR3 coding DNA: TGTGCCAGCAGCGATCGGACTAGCGGGGGTTCCTACAATGAGCAGTTCTTC.